The rows below give T cell receptor beta chains drawn from one sample of a study of cytomegalovirus exposure and HLA in healthy donors. TCRdb's copy holds only in-frame clones and misses some; the assay was immunoSEQ multiplex PCR. The table lists around 250,000 clones, 90% of them singletons. Sequencing was performed on PBMCs. Receptor source: a woman in her twenties or thirties in good health and CMV-seronegative. Both conserved end residues are part of each CDR3. Each record gives: V gene, J gene, D gene, clone size, CDR3 DNA, CDR3 protein. D genes are given only for firm matches. Clone size is stated in some rows and not others, as once, few, many or a class when expanded.

TRBV5-1	TRBJ2-2	TRBD1	.	TGCGCCAGCAGCTTGACACAGGGGGCCGGGGAGCTGTTTTTT	CASSLTQGAGELFF
TRBV5-1	TRBJ2-1	.	.	TGCGCCAGCAGCTTGACCACAGAAGGCGGTGAGCAGTTCTTC	CASSLTTEGGEQFF
TRBV7-6	TRBJ2-2	.	.	TGTGCCAGCAGCTTGGTTTGGGGGCGGAACACCGGGGAGCTGTTTTTT	CASSLVWGRNTGELFF
TRBV11-1	TRBJ2-5	.	.	TGTGCCAGCAGCTTAGGAGAGACCCAGTACTTC	CASSLGETQYF
TRBV6-6	TRBJ2-3	.	.	TGTGCCAGCAGTTACTCGGGGTCCGGGGATACGCAGTATTTT	CASSYSGSGDTQYF
TRBV4-3	TRBJ2-2	.	.	TGCGCCAGCAGCCAAGAATTCAGGGCGGGATCCGGGGAGCTGTTTTTT	CASSQEFRAGSGELFF
TRBV5-1	TRBJ2-7	TRBD1	.	TGCGCCAGCAGCCTGGACAGGGCCTACGAGCAGTACTTC	CASSLDRAYEQYF
TRBV20-1	TRBJ2-4	.	once	TGCAGTGCTAGGTCTGGGCCCTTTCAGTACTTC	CSARSGPFQYF
TRBV7-9	TRBJ2-7	TRBD2	.	TGTGCCAGCAGCCCGGGACTAGCGGGAGGAATCCCCTACGAGCAGTACTTC	CASSPGLAGGIPYEQYF
TRBV6-4	TRBJ1-2	.	.	TGTGCCAGCAAAGAGGGCGTTGTATCTAACTATGGCTACACCTTC	CASKEGVVSNYGYTF
TRBV4-1	TRBJ2-1	.	.	TGCGCCAGCAGCCAAGAAGGCGCGGGCGTTGTCTCCTACAATGAGCAGTTCTTC	CASSQEGAGVVSYNEQFF
TRBV7-9	TRBJ2-7	.	.	TGTGCCAGCAGCTTCGGACACCCCGGTCCCTACGAGCAGTACTTC	CASSFGHPGPYEQYF
TRBV5-1	TRBJ2-1	TRBD2	.	TGCGCCAGCAGCAGCCAATCCGGGACTAGCGGGAGGGGTCCCTACAATGAGCAGTTCTTC	CASSSQSGTSGRGPYNEQFF
TRBV7-6	TRBJ2-7	TRBD1	.	TGTGCCAGCAGCTTAGTGGGGGCAGGGGGCGCCTCCTACGAGCAGTACTTC	CASSLVGAGGASYEQYF
TRBV4-2	TRBJ2-1	TRBD1	.	TGTGCCAGCAGCCAAGCGTTGACAGGGTTCCATGAGCAGTTCTTC	CASSQALTGFHEQFF
TRBV2	TRBJ1-5	.	.	TGTGCCAGCACGGGACTTAGCAATCAGCCCCAGCATTTT	CASTGLSNQPQHF
TRBV11-2	TRBJ2-2	.	.	TGTGCCAGCAGCTTAGTAGTCGGGGAGCTGTTTTTT	CASSLVVGELFF
TRBV7-9	TRBJ2-2	TRBD2	.	TGTGCCAGCAGCTTGGGACTAGCGGGAGCCGCCTCCGGGGAGCTGTTTTTT	CASSLGLAGAASGELFF
TRBV15	TRBJ2-1	TRBD2	.	TGTGCCACCAAAGGACTAGCGGGAGTCCACTACAATGAGCAGTTCTTC	CATKGLAGVHYNEQFF
TRBV11-2	TRBJ2-3	TRBD1	.	TGTGCCAGCAGCTTACTCCGTCGGACAGGGGTCGGAGATACGCAGTATTTT	CASSLLRRTGVGDTQYF
TRBV19	TRBJ2-2	.	.	TGTGCCAGTAGTATAAGCAGGGGAATCGGGGAGCTGTTTTTT	CASSISRGIGELFF
TRBV29-1	TRBJ2-1	.	.	TGCAGCGGATGGGACAATGAGCAGTTCTTC	CSGWDNEQFF
TRBV2	TRBJ2-7	TRBD2	.	TGTGCCAGCACCGCAGGCGGGAGCTCCTACGAGCAGTACTTC	CASTAGGSSYEQYF
TRBV27	TRBJ2-2	TRBD2	.	TGTGCCAGCAGTTTATCGGGACTAGCGGGAGAGACCGGGGAGCTGTTTTTT	CASSLSGLAGETGELFF
TRBV29-1	TRBJ1-3	TRBD1	.	TGCAGCGTTGAAGGGACCCCGACAGGGGCCGGAAACACCATATATTTT	CSVEGTPTGAGNTIYF
TRBV5-6	TRBJ2-1	TRBD2	.	TGTGCCAGCAGCTTGGGACTAGCGTCTGAGCAGTTCTTC	CASSLGLASEQFF
TRBV9	TRBJ2-1	.	.	TGTGCCAGCAGCGCGTGGGACAATGAGCAGTTCTTC	CASSAWDNEQFF
TRBV25-1	TRBJ2-5	.	.	TGTGCCAGCAGTGGCCCGCAGTGGGGGAGGGAGACCCAGTACTTC	CASSGPQWGRETQYF